This entry is about one T cell receptor beta chain. At the DNA level, this CDR3 is encoded by other sequences in the same sample as well. This sample stems from a study of blood T cell repertoires in COVID-19. The wider study: From the United States, Italy and Spain came samples of acute and convalescent COVID-19. From T cells, B-cell-depleted T cells, or PBMCs came the material, which was cDNA or gDNA.

Trimming shortened V by 0 bases and J by 4 bases, and 4 bases separated the two germline ends. Germline values: CDR1 SGHNT, CDR2 YYREEE (reference sequence). The CDR3 extends over 12 amino acids. Methods used by the authors: Amplification of reference gene primers was used by the study to estimate nucleated cell counts. Sequencing was performed with immunoSEQ multiplex PCR; in TCRdb, only in-frame clones are kept and a portion is missing. The DNA gave D and trimming, while V, J and clone size come from that table. There are roughly 200,000 clones in the sample; about nine tenths occur only once, and roughly 4% lies in the top ten.

Input material: peripheral blood. This clonotype was sampled from a woman aged 30 to 39 with acute or convalescent COVID-19. The rearrangement joins TRBV5-4 to TRBJ1-1; the D is unclear. This CDR3 reads CASSLGSTEAFF. The CDR3 bases are TGTGCCAGCAGCTTGGGCAGCACTGAAGCTTTCTTT.